A single sample is the source of the 23 T cell receptor beta chains below, sequenced in a study of identifying expanded T cells in peripheral blood. Using immunoSEQ multiplex PCR, the repertoire was profiled, and TCRdb retains in-frame clones only, with some absent. The table lists 70,000 to 100,000 clones, roughly 90% of them singletons. Sequenced input: blood. The receptors originated from a person aged 18 to 70 in good health.

This clone was counted between two and nine times. The chain recombines TRBV30 with TRBJ1-6; D is perhaps TRBD1 (5 bases). The CDR3 sequence is 13 residues long. Trimming cost V 4 bases and J 7 bases, with 11 bases left between them. Germline V gives CDR1 GTSNPN, CDR2 SVGIG (reference sequence). The CDR3 DNA reads TGTGCCTGGATGGGACCCATCAATTCACCCCTCCACTTT. Translating gives CAWMGPINSPLHF.

V gene TRBV6-1 combines with J gene TRBJ2-1; 14 bases map to TRBD2. V was pared by 3 bases and J by 7 bases, with 5 bases of the junction left unmatched. Germline values: CDR1 MNHNS, CDR2 SASEGT. This CDR3 comprises 16 residues. The CDR3 is CASSDGTSGSGNEQFF. CDR3 DNA: TGTGCCAGCAGTGACGGGACTAGCGGGAGTGGTAATGAGCAGTTCTTC.

CDR3 sequence: CASSEEGARDEQYF. The CDR3 nucleotides read TGTGCCAGCAGTGAGGAGGGGGCAAGGGACGAGCAGTACTTC. The rearrangement uses TRBV2 and TRBJ2-5; weak D call: TRBD1 (7 bases). The J call may be faulty, since TRBJ2-7 better matches the DNA end. Germline-derived CDR1 and CDR2 are SNHLY and FYNNEI. CDR3 size: 14 residues.

The chain links TRBV6-1 to TRBJ2-2; D is unclear. The germline V gene encodes CDR1 MNHNS and CDR2 SASEGT. The CDR3 is 12 amino acids. V lost 4 bases and J 10 bases, leaving 10 bases between the germline ends. The CDR3 loop reads CASSALPQELFF. CDR3 nucleotides: TGTGCCAGCAGTGCTCTTCCCCAGGAGCTGTTTTTT.

The chain is built from TRBV18 and TRBJ1-1, with TRBD1 as a possible D gene (6 bases). Trimming took 3 bases from V and 1 from J, leaving 9 bases between them. The CDR3 runs to 14 residues. Germline V gene sequence: CDR1 KGHSH, CDR2 LQKENI. The CDR3 nucleotides are TGTGCCAGCTCACCGGACAGTTCGAACACTGAAGCTTTCTTT. Translated, it gives CASSPDSSNTEAFF.

This clone has only a few counts. The rearrangement joins TRBV9 to TRBJ1-1; D unclear. This CDR3 comprises 12 residues. The V gene's germline CDR1 is SGDLS and CDR2 YYNGEE. Trimming shortened V by 2 bases and J by 5 bases, and 7 bases separated the two germline ends. The chain's CDR3 is CASSVRGTEAFF. CDR3 coding DNA: TGTGCCAGCAGCGTGAGAGGAACTGAAGCTTTCTTT. Variable domain in full (rest from reference TRBV9 and TRBJ1-1): DSGVTQTPKHLITATGQRVTLRCSPRSGDLSVYWYQQSLDQGLQFLIQYYNGEERAKGNILERFSAQQFPDLHSELNLSSLELGDSALYFCASSVRGTEAFFGQGTRLTVV.

V gene TRBV28 combines with J gene TRBJ2-7, with D perhaps being TRBD1 or TRBD2 (6 bases each). The CDR3 spans 15 residues. The ends were cut back, 2 bases at V and 4 bases at J, with 15 bases in the middle. The germline CDR1 and CDR2 sequences are MDHEN and SYDVKM. The CDR3 loop reads CASSLRPGAGYEQYF. CDR3 nucleotides: TGTGCCAGCAGTTTACGCCCGGGGGCAGGATACGAGCAGTACTTC.

The chain carries TRBV28 and TRBJ1-2; D ambiguous. CDR1 and CDR2 from the germline V gene are MDHEN and SYDVKM. The CDR3 has 12 residues. V was trimmed by 7 bases and J by 1 base, leaving 7 bases between them. The CDR3 reads CASIGINYGYTF. CDR3 nucleotide sequence: TGTGCCAGCATAGGGATTAACTATGGCTACACCTTC.

The chain recombines TRBV6-5 with TRBJ2-2; D remains ambiguous. This CDR3 contains 16 residues. Germline V gene data show CDR1 as MNHEY and CDR2 as SVGAGI. V was shortened by 0 bases and J by 0 bases, with 8 bases between the two germline ends. Here the CDR3 reads CASSYSGFSNTGELFF. The DNA for the CDR3 is TGTGCCAGCAGTTACTCGGGGTTCTCGAACACCGGGGAGCTGTTTTTT.

The chain is built from TRBV19 and TRBJ2-7, with 15 bases matching TRBD2. V lost 4 bases and J lost 4; bases outside the gene matches: 2. Per germline, CDR1 LNHDA and CDR2 SQIVND (reference sequence). The length of the CDR3 is 15 residues. The CDR3 reads CASSSGLAGGYEQYF. CDR3 in DNA: TGTGCCAGTAGTAGTGGACTAGCGGGAGGGTACGAGCAGTACTTC.

In this sample, this clone turned up a few times. The chain recombines TRBV5-3 with TRBJ1-5; unclear D gene. TRBV5-3 is assigned to the ORF class and has an uncertain function. CDR3 size: 15 residues. V lost 3 bases and J lost 2, with 12 bases in between. CDR3 sequence: CARSSTRSGNQPQHF. CDR3 DNA: TGTGCCAGAAGCTCAACCCGAAGTGGCAATCAGCCCCAGCATTTT.

The CDR3 region has the DNA TGTGCCACAGCTGAGCACAGGGAGAAAGAGACCCAGTACTTC. It codes for CATAEHREKETQYF. The chain couples TRBV15 to TRBJ2-5; D is possibly TRBD1 (6 bases). This CDR3 spans 14 amino acids. Trimming shortened V by 9 bases and J by 3 bases, and 17 bases separated the two germline ends. Germline CDR1 reads LNHNV; CDR2 reads YYDKDF (reference sequence).

The rearrangement uses TRBV5-1 and TRBJ2-5, with a possible D match to TRBD2 (7 bases). The germline gives CDR1 SGHRS, CDR2 YFSETQ. The CDR3 covers 17 residues. Trimming stripped 3 bases from V and 5 bases from J, with 23 bases between. The CDR3 loop is CASSWALLGGGSETQYF. The CDR3 DNA reads as TGCGCCAGCAGCTGGGCGCTATTGGGAGGGGGTTCGGAGACCCAGTACTTC.

The chain uses TRBV5-4 and TRBJ2-3; 8 positions match TRBD2. The CDR3 runs to 14 residues. Germline lookup yields CDR1 SGHNT and CDR2 YYREEE (reference sequence). V shed 4 bases, J shed 4 bases, and the junction held 5 bases outside the gene matches. CDR3 in amino acids: CASSTGRAPDTQYF. CDR3 nucleotides: TGTGCCAGCAGCACCGGGAGGGCCCCAGATACGCAGTATTTT.

This chain connects TRBV6-5 to TRBJ2-4; D not resolved. Germline V CDR1 and CDR2: MNHEY, SVGAGI. The ends were cut back, 5 bases at V and 8 bases at J, with 10 bases in the middle. CDR3 length equals 12 residues. The CDR3 spells CASSRTGDIQYF. DNA of the CDR3: TGTGCCAGCAGTCGTACTGGGGACATTCAGTACTTC.

The chain uses TRBV6-4 and TRBJ1-2; D is unclear. From germline, CDR1 is MRHNA and CDR2 SNTAGT. This CDR3 spans 13 amino acids. The V and J ends lost 2 bases and 8 bases respectively, with 12 bases between them. The CDR3 sequence is CASSDVGAGGYTF. CDR3 coding DNA: TGTGCCAGCAGTGACGTGGGAGCCGGGGGCTACACCTTC.

A word on this clone: No DNA is shown, since the ends of the CDR3 on it are uncertain; the CDR3 is the one TCRdb lists. The genes are TRBV7-6 and TRBJ2-2; TRBD1 is the table's D call and was not checked against the DNA. Germline CDR1 is SGHVS and CDR2 is FNYEAQ. A total of 17 residues make up the CDR3, ends included. This chain's CDR3 is CASSFGPGQGGTGELFF.

The chain links TRBV28 to TRBJ2-5; a weak D match, TRBD2 (6 bases). The germline V gene has CDR1 MDHEN and CDR2 SYDVKM. This CDR3 is 15 amino acids long. The ends were cut back, 6 bases at V and 4 bases at J, with 18 bases in the middle. CDR3 region: CASSRRGREIETQYF. DNA of the CDR3: TGTGCCAGCAGCCGCCGGGGACGGGAGATAGAGACCCAGTACTTC.

This chain joins TRBV27 and TRBJ2-2; D is undetermined. Looked up from germline, CDR1 is MNHEY and CDR2 is SMNVEV (reference sequence). There are 11 residues in the CDR3. V was pared by 7 bases and J by 6 bases, with 6 bases between. CDR3 DNA sequence: TGTGCCAGCAATTTTGCCGGGGAGCTGTTTTTT. Its translation: CASNFAGELFF.

The chain employs TRBV28 and TRBJ1-5; D might be TRBD1 (5 bases). The CDR3 sequence is 17 residues long. Germline loops: CDR1 MDHEN, CDR2 SYDVKM. The V end was cut by 8 bases, the J end by 2 bases, with 22 bases between. In nucleotides, the CDR3 is TGTGCCAGCGTCAGGTCGGAGGGGCTCAGGGGCAATCAGCCCCAGCATTTT. It yields the protein CASVRSEGLRGNQPQHF. The full variable domain, with the rest looked up from reference TRBV28 and TRBJ1-5, is DVKVTQSSRYLVKRTGEKVFLECVQDMDHENMFWYRQDPGLGLRLIYFSYDVKMKEKGDIPEGYSVSREKKERFSLILESASTNQTSMYLCASVRSEGLRGNQPQHFGDGTRLSIL.

The DNA of the CDR3 is TGTGCCAGCATCAATCGGGCTAGCGGATCCTACAATGAGCAGTTCTTC. Protein: CASINRASGSYNEQFF. V and J are TRBV28 and TRBJ2-1, with TRBD2 matching 7 bases. The germline gives CDR1 MDHEN, CDR2 SYDVKM. The CDR3 sequence is 16 residues long. J gave up 1 base and V 7 bases, and 10 bases lay outside the gene matches.

The sample holds a few counts of this clone. V gene TRBV7-9 combines with J gene TRBJ1-1; tentative D call: TRBD1 (5 bases). This CDR3 is 13 amino acids long. V lost 5 bases and J lost 2, with 9 bases in between. Per germline, CDR1 SEHNR and CDR2 FQNEAQ (reference sequence). CDR3 DNA: TGTGCCAGCAGCGTGCAGGGAAACACTGAAGCTTTCTTT. It yields the protein CASSVQGNTEAFF.

The rearrangement links TRBV4-2 to TRBJ2-5; 7 positions match TRBD2. The CDR3 consists of 16 residues. Trimming at V came to 0 bases and at J to 1 base, leaving 5 bases not matched to a gene. The V gene's germline CDR1 is LGHNA and CDR2 YNFKEQ. The CDR3 DNA follows: TGTGCCAGCAGCCAAGAACGCGGGAGTGGCCAAGAGACCCAGTACTTC. It encodes CASSQERGSGQETQYF.